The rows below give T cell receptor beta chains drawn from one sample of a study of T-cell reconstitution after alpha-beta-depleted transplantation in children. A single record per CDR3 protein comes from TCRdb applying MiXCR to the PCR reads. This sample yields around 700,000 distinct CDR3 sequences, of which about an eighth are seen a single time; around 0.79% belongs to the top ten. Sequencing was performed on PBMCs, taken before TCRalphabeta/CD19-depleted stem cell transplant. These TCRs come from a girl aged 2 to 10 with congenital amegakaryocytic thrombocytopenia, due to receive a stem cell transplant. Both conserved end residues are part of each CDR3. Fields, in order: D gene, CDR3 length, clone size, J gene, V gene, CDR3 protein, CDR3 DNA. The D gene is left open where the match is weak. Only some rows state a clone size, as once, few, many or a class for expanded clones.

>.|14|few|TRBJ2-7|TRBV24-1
CATIPRQPPYEQYF
TGTGCCACCATCCCTCGGCAGCCCCCCTACGAGCAGTACTTC
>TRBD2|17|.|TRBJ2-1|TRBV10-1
CASSDVLGRASGNEQFF
TGCGCCAGCAGTGATGTTTTGGGTCGGGCTAGCGGCAATGAGCAGTTCTTC
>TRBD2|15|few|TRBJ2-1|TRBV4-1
CASSQVAGGYNEQFF
TGCGCCAGCAGCCAAGTAGCGGGAGGATACAATGAGCAGTTCTTC
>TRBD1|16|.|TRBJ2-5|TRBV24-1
CATSDKGQPFQETQYF
TGTGCCACCAGTGATAAGGGACAGCCTTTCCAAGAGACCCAGTACTTC
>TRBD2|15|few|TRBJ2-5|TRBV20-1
CSARAILAGGETQYF
TGCAGTGCGAGGGCAATACTAGCGGGAGGAGAGACCCAGTACTTC
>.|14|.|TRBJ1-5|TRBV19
CASSRDLRRQPQHF
TGTGCCAGTAGTAGGGACCTACGGCGTCAGCCCCAGCATTTT
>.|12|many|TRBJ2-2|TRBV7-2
CASSPYPGELFF
TGTGCCAGCAGCCCCTATCCCGGGGAGCTGTTTTTT
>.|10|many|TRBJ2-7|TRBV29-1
CSVGEYEQYF
TGCAGCGTTGGAGAGTACGAGCAGTACTTC
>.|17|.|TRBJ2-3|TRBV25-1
CASSEYWAPNNRDTQYF
TGTGCCAGCAGTGAATATTGGGCGCCCAACAATAGAGATACGCAGTATTTT
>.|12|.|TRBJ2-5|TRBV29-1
CSVTVEYVSQYF
TGCAGCGTCACCGTGGAGTATGTGTCCCAGTACTTC
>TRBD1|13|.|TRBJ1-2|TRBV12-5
CASARGTDYGDTF
TGTGCTAGTGCCAGAGGGACAGACTATGGCGACACCTTC
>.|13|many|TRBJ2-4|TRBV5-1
CASSLGIENIQYF
TGCGCCAGCAGCTTGGGAATAGAAAACATTCAGTACTTC
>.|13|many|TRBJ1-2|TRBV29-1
CSVARPRAYGYTF
TGCAGCGTCGCCCGACCCAGGGCCTATGGCTACACCTTC
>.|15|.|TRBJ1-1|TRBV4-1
CASSEPRVRRERAFF
TGCGCCAGCAGCGAACCGCGGGTACGTCGAGAAAGAGCTTTCTTT
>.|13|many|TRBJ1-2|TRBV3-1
CASSPPGLGGYTF
TGTGCCAGCAGCCCCCCGGGGCTCGGCGGCTACACCTTC
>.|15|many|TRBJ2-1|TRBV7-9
CASSLTGTSYNEQFF
TGCGCCAGCAGCTTGACCGGGACGAGCTACAATGAGCAGTTCTTC
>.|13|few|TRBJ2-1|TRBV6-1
CASSTSYEGEQFF
TGTGCCAGCTCCACTAGCTATGAGGGTGAGCAGTTCTTC
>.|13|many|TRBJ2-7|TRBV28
CASIMTNSYEQYF
TGTGCCAGCATCATGACCAACTCCTACGAGCAGTACTTC
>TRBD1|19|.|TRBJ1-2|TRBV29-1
CSVEDEAPNIKGTVSGYTF
TGCAGCGTTGAGGATGAGGCCCCGAATATCAAGGGGACAGTCTCTGGCTACACCTTC
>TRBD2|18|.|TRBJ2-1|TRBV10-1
CASSESGTSGRIYNEQFF
TGCGCCAGCAGTGAGTCCGGGACTAGCGGGAGAATATACAATGAGCAGTTCTTC
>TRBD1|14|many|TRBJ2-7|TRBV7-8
CASSWTGDSYEQYF
TGTGCCAGCAGCTGGACAGGGGACTCCTACGAGCAGTACTTC
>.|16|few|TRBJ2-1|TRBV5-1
CASSLSLSISYNEQFF
TGCGCCAGCAGCTTGTCGCTTTCAATCTCCTACAATGAGCAGTTCTTC
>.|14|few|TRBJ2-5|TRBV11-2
CASSLVGFQETQYF
TGTGCCAGCAGCTTAGTTGGGTTTCAAGAGACCCAGTACTTC
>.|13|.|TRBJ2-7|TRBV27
CASSFSEGLEQYF
TGTGCCAGCAGTTTTTCGGAGGGGCTCGAGCAGTACTTC
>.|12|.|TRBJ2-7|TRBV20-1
CSAGGAGYEQYF
TGCAGTGCTGGGGGGGCAGGATACGAGCAGTACTTC
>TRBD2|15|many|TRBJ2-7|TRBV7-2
CASSLAMVGLAELYF
TGTGCCAGCAGCTTAGCGATGGTCGGACTAGCGGAGCTCTACTTC
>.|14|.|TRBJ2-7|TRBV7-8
CASSIRQGLYEQYF
TGTGCCAGCAGCATACGACAGGGACTCTACGAGCAGTACTTC
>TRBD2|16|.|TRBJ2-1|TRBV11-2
CASSLDSRGRALEQFF
TGTGCCAGCAGCTTAGATTCCCGCGGGAGGGCCCTAGAGCAGTTCTTC
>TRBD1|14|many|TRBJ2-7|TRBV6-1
CASRLDRGQDEQYF
TGTGCCAGCAGACTGGACAGGGGGCAGGACGAGCAGTACTTC
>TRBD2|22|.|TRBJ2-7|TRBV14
CASSYRTSGRETMTASSYEQYF
TGTGCCAGCAGCTACCGGACTAGCGGGAGGGAAACCATGACTGCCAGCTCCTACGAGCAGTACTTC
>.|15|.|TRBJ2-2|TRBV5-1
CASSSLAVPTGELFF
TGCGCCAGCAGCTCGTTAGCGGTACCCACCGGGGAGCTGTTTTTT
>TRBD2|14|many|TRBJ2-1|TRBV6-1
CASTQAGASNEQFF
TGTGCCAGCACACAAGCGGGAGCGTCTAATGAGCAGTTCTTC
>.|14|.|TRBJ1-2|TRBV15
CATSRETRGGGYTF
TGTGCCACCAGCAGGGAAACCCGAGGTGGGGGCTACACCTTC
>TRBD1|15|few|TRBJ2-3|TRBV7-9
CASSYRQGWEDTQYF
TGTGCCAGCAGCTATCGACAGGGATGGGAAGATACGCAGTATTTT
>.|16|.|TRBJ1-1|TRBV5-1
CASSLWAPGQNTEAFF
TGCGCCAGCAGCTTGTGGGCCCCGGGACAGAACACTGAAGCTTTCTTT
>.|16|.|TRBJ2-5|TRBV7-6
CASSFSSTRGTETQYF
TGTGCCAGCAGCTTTAGCTCTACTAGGGGCACAGAGACCCAGTACTTC
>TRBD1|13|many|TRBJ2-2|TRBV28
CASRKTGPGELFF
TGTGCCAGCAGGAAGACAGGGCCCGGGGAGCTGTTTTTT
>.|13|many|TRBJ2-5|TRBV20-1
CSARVVGQETQYF
TGCAGTGCTAGAGTTGTAGGCCAAGAGACCCAGTACTTC
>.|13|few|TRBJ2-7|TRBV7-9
CASYGLYPYEQYF
TGTGCCTCCTACGGCCTCTACCCATACGAGCAGTACTTC
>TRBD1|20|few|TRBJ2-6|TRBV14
CASSPQWGQMYPSGANVLTF
TGTGCCAGCAGCCCCCAATGGGGACAGATGTACCCCTCTGGGGCCAACGTCCTGACTTTC
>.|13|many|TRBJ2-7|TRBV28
CASSPWRDLKQYF
TGTGCCAGCAGTCCGTGGCGGGATTTGAAGCAGTACTTC
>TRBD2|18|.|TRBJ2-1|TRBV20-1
CSARQSSGRQILHNEQFF
TGCAGTGCTAGGCAGTCTAGCGGGAGACAGATTCTCCACAATGAGCAGTTCTTC
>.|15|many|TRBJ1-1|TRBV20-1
CSAREIRTQITEAFF
TGCAGTGCTAGAGAGATACGGACGCAAATCACTGAAGCTTTCTTT
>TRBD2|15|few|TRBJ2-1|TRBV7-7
CASSLILAGYNEQFF
TGTGCCAGCAGCTTAATACTAGCGGGGTACAATGAGCAGTTCTTC
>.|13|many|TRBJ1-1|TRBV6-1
CASSELYGAEAFF
TGTGCCAGCAGTGAACTCTATGGGGCTGAAGCTTTCTTT
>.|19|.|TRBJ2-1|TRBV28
CASSWARVLGDGSYNEQFF
TGTGCCAGCAGTTGGGCCCGGGTACTAGGGGATGGGTCCTACAATGAGCAGTTCTTC
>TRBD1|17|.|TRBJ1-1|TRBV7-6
CASSLWGPGTENTEAFF
TGTGCCAGCAGCTTATGGGGCCCCGGGACAGAGAACACTGAAGCTTTCTTT
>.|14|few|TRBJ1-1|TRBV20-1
CSASPGGFDTEAFF
TGCAGTGCTAGCCCGGGGGGGTTCGACACTGAAGCTTTCTTT
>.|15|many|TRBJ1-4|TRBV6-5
CASSYSSSGREKLFF
TGTGCCAGCAGTTACTCGTCATCCGGGAGGGAAAAACTGTTTTTT
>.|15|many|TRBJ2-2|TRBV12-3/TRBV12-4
CASTKGEWGTGELFF
TGTGCCAGCACAAAAGGGGAGTGGGGAACCGGGGAGCTGTTTTTT
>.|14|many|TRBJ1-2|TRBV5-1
CASSLGSGFYGYTF
TGCGCCAGCAGCTTGGGGTCAGGGTTCTATGGCTACACCTTC
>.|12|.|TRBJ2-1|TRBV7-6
CASSKGWDEQFF
TGTGCCAGCAGCAAAGGGTGGGATGAGCAGTTCTTC
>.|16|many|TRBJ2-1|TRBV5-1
CASTGDWERSGDEQFF
TGCGCCAGCACCGGAGATTGGGAAAGAAGTGGCGATGAGCAGTTCTTC
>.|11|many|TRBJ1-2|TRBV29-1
CSVQGDYGYTF
TGCAGCGTACAGGGTGACTATGGCTACACCTTC